This is a list of T cell receptor beta chains from one sample in a study of blood T cell repertoires in COVID-19. Method: immunoSEQ multiplex PCR; TCRdb's copy keeps in-frame clones and lacks some. Of about 200,000 clones in the sample, approximately 78% were seen once. The sequenced sample was peripheral blood. These TCRs come from a woman in her forties with acute or convalescent COVID-19. The CDR3 runs from the conserved cysteine through the conserved F or W. Each record gives: J gene, V gene, clone size, D gene, CDR3 DNA, CDR3 protein. The D gene is left open where the match is weak. Clone size appears in some rows only: once, few, many, or a class for an expanded clone.

TRBJ1-2 | TRBV3-1/TRBV3-2 | - | TRBD1 | TGTGCCAGCAGCCAAGATCGACCTGGGACAGTAATCCTCCCCGTTGGCTACACCTTC | CASSQDRPGTVILPVGYTF
TRBJ2-2 | TRBV15 | - | TRBD1 | TGTGCCACCAGCAGGGGGACAGGATCCTTCACCGGGGAGCTGTTTTTT | CATSRGTGSFTGELFF
TRBJ2-1 | TRBV2 | few | - | TGTGCCAGCAATAGACTAGGAGGAAATGAGCAGTTCTTC | CASNRLGGNEQFF
TRBJ1-1 | TRBV7-9 | - | TRBD1 | TGTGCCAGCAGCTTAGTTGGGCAGGGGGCGGCTGAAGCTTTCTTT | CASSLVGQGAAEAFF
TRBJ1-1 | TRBV27 | - | - | TGTGCCAGCAGCTTATGGGGGGGGAACACTGAAGCTTTCTTT | CASSLWGGNTEAFF
TRBJ1-5 | TRBV27 | - | - | TGTGCCAGCAGTTTCCTCTCAAGGGGTAGCAATCAGCCCCAGCATTTT | CASSFLSRGSNQPQHF
TRBJ2-5 | TRBV7-2 | once | TRBD2 | TGTGCCAGCAGCTTAGAGAGAGGGAGGGCCACAGAGACCCAGTACTTC | CASSLERGRATETQYF
TRBJ1-5 | TRBV19 | - | - | TGTGCCAGTAGTATCCCGGGATCGAGCAATCAGCCCCAGCATTTT | CASSIPGSSNQPQHF
TRBJ1-5 | TRBV19 | - | - | TGTGCCAGTACCCCGGGAAGGGTTGCTCGTCAGCCCCAGCATTTT | CASTPGRVARQPQHF
TRBJ2-1 | TRBV11-3 | once | TRBD2 | TGTGCCAGCAGCTTAGATAACCTAGCGGGAGGGTCGGACAATGAGCAGTTCTTC | CASSLDNLAGGSDNEQFF
TRBJ2-7 | TRBV6-6 | - | TRBD1 | TGTGCCAGCAGTTCCCCGGGACAGGGGACCTACGAGCAGTACTTC | CASSSPGQGTYEQYF
TRBJ2-7 | TRBV4-3 | - | - | TGCGCCAGCAGCCAAGGAGGGTTCGTCCGTAATAGCTCCTACGAGCAGTACTTC | CASSQGGFVRNSSYEQYF
TRBJ2-7 | TRBV10-3 | - | TRBD2 | TGTGCCATCAGTGAGCCGGGACTAGCGGGCGCCCGCGAGCAGTACTTC | CAISEPGLAGAREQYF
TRBJ1-5 | TRBV4-3 | once | TRBD1 | TGCGCCAGCAGCCAACTCACAGGGGGCAATCAGCCCCAGCATTTT | CASSQLTGGNQPQHF
TRBJ1-1 | TRBV6-1 | once | - | TGTGCCAGCAGTGAAGCGCTTCTGAGGGCGTCCGAAGCTTTCTTT | CASSEALLRASEAFF
TRBJ1-5 | TRBV4-1 | - | - | TGCGCCAGCAGCCTTGGCGACACTAGCAATCAGCCCCAGCATTTT | CASSLGDTSNQPQHF
TRBJ2-3 | TRBV11-3 | - | - | TGTGCCAGCAGCGCCCATACGGGTACGCAGTATTTT | CASSAHTGTQYF
TRBJ2-5 | TRBV3-1/TRBV3-2 | - | TRBD2 | TGTGCCAGCAGCCAAGAGAGAGGGTGGACTAGATACGAACGAGAGACCCAGTACTTC | CASSQERGWTRYERETQYF
TRBJ1-2 | TRBV20-1 | - | - | TGCAGTGCTTTTGGGGGGGGCTTCAACACCTTC | CSAFGGGFNTF
TRBJ2-1 | TRBV3-1/TRBV3-2 | - | TRBD2 | TGTGCCAGCAGCCAAGAAGGACTAGCGGTCTACAATGAGCAGTTCTTC | CASSQEGLAVYNEQFF
TRBJ2-1 | TRBV5-1 | - | TRBD2 | TGCGCCAGCAGCTTGGACGGGGGGGCCGTAAATGAGCAGTTCTTC | CASSLDGGAVNEQFF
TRBJ2-7 | TRBV19 | - | - | TGTGCCAGTAGTATCGCGCATCAATCCTACGAGCAGTACTTC | CASSIAHQSYEQYF
TRBJ1-2 | TRBV28 | - | - | TGTGCCAGCAGTTCCCCCCCTACGTCTAACTATGGCTACACCTTC | CASSSPPTSNYGYTF
TRBJ1-2 | TRBV5-1 | few | TRBD1 | TGCGCCAGCAGTTATACCAGGGGGGCCGGCTATGGCTACACCTTC | CASSYTRGAGYGYTF
TRBJ2-7 | TRBV5-6 | - | - | TGTGCCAGCAGCTTGTGGGTTTCGGGCGAGCAGTACTTC | CASSLWVSGEQYF
TRBJ2-1 | TRBV11-3 | - | TRBD2 | TGTGCCAGCAGCGAATATAGCGGGGGGGCCTACAATGAGCAGTTCTTC | CASSEYSGGAYNEQFF
TRBJ2-2 | TRBV11-1 | - | - | TGTGCCAGCAGCCAATTCAGGGGATCTAACACCGGGGAGCTGTTTTTT | CASSQFRGSNTGELFF
TRBJ2-1 | TRBV7-2 | - | - | TGTGCCAGCAGCCAAGGGGGCTCCTACAATGAGCAGTTCTTC | CASSQGGSYNEQFF
TRBJ2-4 | TRBV6-1 | - | TRBD2 | TGTGCCAGCAGTGTAGGGCTAGCGGGGTCCCAAAACATTCAGTACTTC | CASSVGLAGSQNIQYF
TRBJ2-7 | TRBV27 | - | TRBD2 | TGTGCCAGCAGTTCCCGCGGGGGGCCGGGTGGCTACGAGCAGTACTTC | CASSSRGGPGGYEQYF
TRBJ2-7 | TRBV7-8 | - | TRBD2 | TGTGCCAGCAGCTTATTACGGGGGGTCCCCTACGAGCAGTACTTC | CASSLLRGVPYEQYF
TRBJ2-1 | TRBV7-2 | - | - | TGTGCCAGCAGCTTAGGGCCCCTTAGCGGCAATGAGCAGTTCTTC | CASSLGPLSGNEQFF
TRBJ2-2 | TRBV7-9 | - | TRBD1 | TGTGCCAGCAGCCGTTTGACAGGGGGCACCGGGGAGCTGTTTTTT | CASSRLTGGTGELFF
TRBJ2-3 | TRBV30 | - | - | TGTGCCTGGAGTGTATTCGGGGGGACATCAGCCCTCACAGATACGCAGTATTTT | CAWSVFGGTSALTDTQYF
TRBJ1-2 | TRBV6-4 | - | - | TGTGCCAGCAGTGCCGGTCTAGGGGATGGCTACACCTTC | CASSAGLGDGYTF
TRBJ2-7 | TRBV27 | - | TRBD1 | TGTGCCAGCAGTCTCACAGGGGGCGCTGGGGGCTACGAGCAGTACTTC | CASSLTGGAGGYEQYF
TRBJ2-3 | TRBV18 | - | TRBD1 | TGTGCCAGCTCACCAAACCTTCCGGGACAGGGCACGCAGTATTTT | CASSPNLPGQGTQYF
TRBJ1-2 | TRBV5-6 | - | - | TGTGCCAGCAACTTCCAGGGGCCCTACGGCTACACCTTC | CASNFQGPYGYTF
TRBJ2-3 | TRBV6-5 | - | - | TGTGCCAGCAGTTACGGACAGTTATCAGATACGCAGTATTTT | CASSYGQLSDTQYF
TRBJ2-4 | TRBV7-9 | few | - | TGTGCCAGCAGCTTAGGCTGGGGGGTAAACATTCAGTACTTC | CASSLGWGVNIQYF
TRBJ2-1 | TRBV27 | - | - | TGTGCCAGCAGGCCGACACCACAATCCTACAATGAGCAGTTCTTC | CASRPTPQSYNEQFF
TRBJ2-5 | TRBV14 | - | TRBD2 | TGTGCCAGCAGCCAAAGTCTAGCGGGGGGCCAGTACTTC | CASSQSLAGGQYF
TRBJ1-2 | TRBV21-1 | - | - | TGTGCCAGCACCTCCTTTCGGGACTCAGCTAACTATGGCTACACCTTC | CASTSFRDSANYGYTF
TRBJ2-3 | TRBV6-5 | - | TRBD1 | TGTGCCAGCAGTCCCACAGGGGGCAGCACAGATACGCAGTATTTT | CASSPTGGSTDTQYF
TRBJ2-3 | TRBV24-1 | - | TRBD2 | TGTGCCACCAGTGATTTATCTAGCGGGAGCACAGATACGCAGTATTTT | CATSDLSSGSTDTQYF
TRBJ1-2 | TRBV27 | - | TRBD1 | TGTGCCAGCAGTTTAAGGGGACAGGGGGCAGGTGGCTACACCTTC | CASSLRGQGAGGYTF
TRBJ1-6 | TRBV7-2 | - | - | TGTGCCAGCACCCCGACAGGTTATAATTCACCCCTCCACTTT | CASTPTGYNSPLHF
TRBJ1-1 | TRBV18 | - | - | TGTGCCAGCTCACCAGCGTTGGGAGGGAGGAACACTGAAGCTTTCTTT | CASSPALGGRNTEAFF
TRBJ2-1 | TRBV12-5 | - | TRBD2 | TGTGCTAGTGGTTTGGTAAAGCTAGCGGGCAATGAGCAGTTCTTC | CASGLVKLAGNEQFF
TRBJ2-1 | TRBV3-1/TRBV3-2 | - | TRBD2 | TGTGCCAGCAGCCCTTTGGTAGCGGGATACAATGAGCAGTTCTTC | CASSPLVAGYNEQFF
TRBJ2-3 | TRBV27 | few | - | TGTGCCAGCAGTCTACAGGGAGGGAGCACAGATACGCAGTATTTT | CASSLQGGSTDTQYF
TRBJ2-7 | TRBV20-1 | - | TRBD1 | TGCAGTGCTAGTTGGGACAGGGGGCGTCACGAGCAGTACTTC | CSASWDRGRHEQYF
TRBJ1-5 | TRBV7-9 | - | TRBD1 | TGTGCCAGCAGCCCAGGACAGGGTTATAGCAATCAGCCCCAGCATTTT | CASSPGQGYSNQPQHF